This is a list of T cell receptor beta chains from one sample in a study of shared clonotypes between healthy human individuals. The table came from immunoSEQ multiplex PCR; TCRdb's copy has only in-frame clones and leaves some out. The sample lists roughly 1,600,000 clones, 98% occurring once. Sequencing was done on a sample of naive CD4+ T cells sorted from blood. The receptors were gathered from a man aged 30 to 39 in good health. Each CDR3 is given with its conserved first and last residue. Fields, in order: V gene, clone size, J gene, CDR3 protein. Clone sizes are given selectively: once, few, many, or a class where the clone is expanded.

TRBV27	once	TRBJ2-7	CASSPGSPPYEQYF
TRBV14	-	TRBJ2-7	CASSLITGASSSEQYF
TRBV19	-	TRBJ2-5	CASSIGPSQETQYF
TRBV28	-	TRBJ2-1	CASSPRGAGVPYNEQFF
TRBV4-2	-	TRBJ2-3	CASSQDKLAASTDTQYF
TRBV5-1	-	TRBJ2-3	CASSRQRAETDTQYF
TRBV7-6	-	TRBJ1-1	CASSIGTLNTEAFF
TRBV27	-	TRBJ2-1	CASSMGPSGSSYNEQFF
TRBV27	-	TRBJ2-1	CASLPTAGETYNEQFF
TRBV7-3	-	TRBJ2-3	CASSSPGLGQYF
TRBV27	once	TRBJ2-7	CASSSHKQGRSYEQYF
TRBV11-2	-	TRBJ2-1	CASSTRLAGRPYNEQFF
TRBV15	-	TRBJ2-1	CATSRARHGTGTYNEQFF
TRBV28	-	TRBJ2-1	CASSFRTGNDEQFF
TRBV6-1	-	TRBJ2-1	CASSGTSGSLLDEQFF
TRBV5-7	once	TRBJ2-4	CASSLAEGCHAKNIQYF
TRBV7-8	-	TRBJ1-4	CASSYNGTRREKLFF
TRBV5-1	once	TRBJ2-3	CASSLEAGRDTQYF
TRBV2	-	TRBJ2-5	CASTWDTETQYF
TRBV2	-	TRBJ2-3	CASKGSTDTQYF
TRBV12-5	-	TRBJ2-7	CASGLRRLAGDYEQYF
TRBV28	once	TRBJ2-1	CASSLYGGRNEQFF
TRBV5-1	-	TRBJ2-3	CASSPTSGADTQYF
TRBV27	-	TRBJ1-5	CASSLSWVGQPQHF
TRBV9	-	TRBJ2-3	CASSVATGGADTQYF
TRBV7-2	-	TRBJ2-1	CASSLRLRASGGWFF
TRBV7-8	-	TRBJ2-2	CASSLVFQGAHTGELFF
TRBV2	-	TRBJ1-5	CASSEALAGGFSNQPQHF
TRBV19	-	TRBJ1-5	CASSTQGLHQPQHF
TRBV7-3	-	TRBJ2-1	CASSLRGTHPADEQFF
TRBV18	-	TRBJ1-1	CASFHPGRGTRAFF
TRBV6-6	-	TRBJ2-3	CASSYFGLAGTDTQYF
TRBV7-3	-	TRBJ2-2	CASSLRPSGSSGELFF
TRBV27	-	TRBJ2-3	CASSLRAQLTDTQYF
TRBV14	-	TRBJ2-7	CASSQGERKQYF
TRBV27	-	TRBJ1-2	CASSLLGQGAANGYTF
TRBV5-4	-	TRBJ2-2	CASSLTSFPGELFF
TRBV5-1	-	TRBJ2-3	CASSLRLSGTDTQYF
TRBV28	-	TRBJ2-1	CASKGTTYNEQFF
TRBV7-7	once	TRBJ2-7	CASSLGQNYEQYF
TRBV5-4	-	TRBJ2-5	CASRFDRGKETQYF
TRBV7-9	few	TRBJ1-2	CASSSTQLRAGGYTF
TRBV11-2	-	TRBJ2-1	CASRESLRTLTYNEQFF
TRBV6-6	-	TRBJ1-1	CASSQVGGANTEAFF
TRBV19	-	TRBJ2-7	CASSTVSRDEQYF
TRBV10-3	-	TRBJ1-5	CAISESNPQPQHF
TRBV15	-	TRBJ1-5	CATSRFEVQPQHF
TRBV25-1	once	TRBJ1-3	CASSPPGRNTIYF
TRBV11-1	once	TRBJ2-7	CASSPRALSHEQYF
TRBV6-5	-	TRBJ2-1	CASSRSGSTRNEQFF
TRBV28	-	TRBJ2-6	CASSPPPSGANVLTF
TRBV5-1	-	TRBJ2-2	CASSVTSGSRELFF
TRBV18	-	TRBJ2-4	CASSQGQGQNIQYF